This TCR beta chain was sequenced in a study of CD8 T cells in Susac syndrome. Germline values: CDR1 MGHRA, CDR2 YSYEKL. V lost 1 base and J 7 bases, leaving 8 bases between the germline ends. There are 13 residues in the CDR3. Random hexamers were used to reverse transcribe the RNA input (roughly 0.5 to 1 ug). The amplification used immunoSEQ multiplex PCR on TCR beta CDR3; it spanned 54 Vbeta and 13 Jbeta. Via MiXCR, TCRdb re-called the immunoSEQ multiplex PCR reads, giving one row per CDR3 protein. The sample includes roughly 80,000 distinct CDR3 sequences, less than 95% seen only once; the top ten take about 0.52%.

Material for sequencing was CD8+ T cells from PBMCs. This chain links TRBV4-1 with TRBJ2-1, with D perhaps TRBD2 (5 bases). The sequence was collected from a human donor with Susac syndrome. CDR3 coding DNA: TGCGCCAGCAGCCAAGGCCCGGGGAATGAGCAGTTCTTC. Translation gives CASSQGPGNEQFF.